Listed below are T cell receptor beta chains from one sample, sequenced in a study of PD-1 blockade in classical Hodgkin lymphoma. Here immunoSEQ multiplex PCR was the method, and the copy in TCRdb shows in-frame clones only, minus some. The sample yields some 30,000 clones, more than 60% seen once. The sequencing here drew on peripheral blood mononuclear cells (PBMCs), taken before the second cycle of nivolumab. These receptors all stem from a human donor with classical Hodgkin lymphoma. The CDR3 runs from the conserved cysteine through the conserved F or W. The D gene is left open where the match is weak. Only part of the rows carry a size: once, few, many, or a class if the clone is expanded.

d_call	v_call	clone_size	j_call	cdr3_aa	cdr3_nt
-	TRBV11-2	-	TRBJ2-7	CASSLGPGSMRYF	TGTGCCAGCAGCTTAGGCCCAGGGTCTATGAGGTACTTC
-	TRBV6-5	-	TRBJ2-7	CASSRFSGSYEQYF	TGTGCCAGCAGTCGCTTCTCAGGGTCCTACGAGCAGTACTTC
-	TRBV7-9	-	TRBJ1-1	CASSFAEEAPEAFF	TGTGCCAGCAGCTTTGCGGAGGAGGCCCCTGAAGCTTTCTTT
TRBD1	TRBV5-4	-	TRBJ1-6	CASSPGQGAQGSPLHF	TGTGCCAGCAGCCCGGGACAGGGGGCGCAGGGTTCACCCCTCCACTTT
-	TRBV4-2	-	TRBJ2-6	CASSPHPMTAGANVLTF	TGTGCCAGCAGCCCGCACCCCATGACAGCTGGGGCCAACGTCCTGACTTTC
-	TRBV4-2	few	TRBJ1-2	CASSQGGQGPYGYTF	TGTGCCAGCAGCCAAGGGGGTCAGGGTCCCTATGGCTACACCTTC
TRBD1	TRBV27	-	TRBJ2-1	CASSVPGTGGWNEQFF	TGTGCCAGCAGTGTTCCCGGGACAGGGGGCTGGAATGAGCAGTTCTTC
-	TRBV7-3	-	TRBJ2-2	CASRRTPANTGELFF	TGTGCCAGCAGACGGACACCAGCGAACACCGGGGAGCTGTTTTTT
TRBD2	TRBV7-9	-	TRBJ2-5	CASSRTSGGETQYF	TGTGCCAGCAGCCGGACTAGCGGGGGAGAGACCCAGTACTTC
-	TRBV27	few	TRBJ1-5	CASSHRGPLNNQPQHF	TGTGCCAGCAGTCACCGGGGCCCCTTAAACAATCAGCCCCAGCATTTT